This paragraph covers one TCR beta chain sequence. Assay: immunoSEQ multiplex PCR; the TCRdb copy retains only in-frame clones and omits some. This table has a few hundred thousand clones, about nine tenths appearing once. These data come from a study of shared clonotypes between healthy human individuals. What CD8 memory combined were CD45RO+ cells and CCR7-negative CD45RA+ TemRA cells. Germline V CDR1 and CDR2: MNHEY, SMNVEV (reference sequence). The CDR3 extends over 14 amino acids. Trimming took 0 bases from V and 3 from J, leaving 7 bases between them. This sequence was found in a man aged 18 to 35 in good health. The chain uses TRBV27 and TRBJ2-3; D ambiguous. The sample was memory CD8+ T cells sorted from blood. The subset is: CD45RO+ cells pooled with CCR7-negative TemRA cells. The CDR3 DNA is TGTGCCAGCAGTTTATCGGTAGAAACAGATACGCAGTATTTT. Protein: CASSLSVETDTQYF.